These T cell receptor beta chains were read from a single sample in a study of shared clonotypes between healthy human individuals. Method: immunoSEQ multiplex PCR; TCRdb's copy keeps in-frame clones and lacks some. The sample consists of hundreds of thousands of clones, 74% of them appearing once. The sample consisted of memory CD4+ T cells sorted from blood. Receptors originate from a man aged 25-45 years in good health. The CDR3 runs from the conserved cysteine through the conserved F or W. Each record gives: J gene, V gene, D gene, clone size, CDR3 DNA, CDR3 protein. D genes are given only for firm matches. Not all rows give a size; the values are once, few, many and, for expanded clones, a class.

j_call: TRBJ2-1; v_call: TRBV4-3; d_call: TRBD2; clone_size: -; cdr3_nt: TGCGCCAGCAGCCGCCTGACTAGCGGCGAGCAGTTCTTC; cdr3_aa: CASSRLTSGEQFF
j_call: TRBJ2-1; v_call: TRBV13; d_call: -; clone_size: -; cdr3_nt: TGTGCCAGCAGCTTAAGGCTGGGGGGCGGGGTATCACAGGAGGGCCGGGACAATGAGCAGTTCTTC; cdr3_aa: CASSLRLGGGVSQEGRDNEQFF
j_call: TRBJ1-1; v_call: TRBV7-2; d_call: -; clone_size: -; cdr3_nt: TGTGCCAGCAGCTTAGGCCGCGCCAACACTGAAGCTTTCTTT; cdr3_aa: CASSLGRANTEAFF
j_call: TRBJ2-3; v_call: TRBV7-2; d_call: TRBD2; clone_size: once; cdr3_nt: TGTGCCAGCAGCCCGAGGGGCGGGAGTTTGACAGATACGCAGTATTTT; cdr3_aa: CASSPRGGSLTDTQYF
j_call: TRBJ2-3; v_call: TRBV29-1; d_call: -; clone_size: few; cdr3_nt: TGCAGCAAAAAATCGACCACAGATACGCAGTATTTT; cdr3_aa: CSKKSTTDTQYF
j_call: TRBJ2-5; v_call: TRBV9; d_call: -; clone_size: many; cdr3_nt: TGTGCCAGCAGCGTAGCTCTGGTGGCGGGGACCCAGTACTTC; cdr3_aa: CASSVALVAGTQYF
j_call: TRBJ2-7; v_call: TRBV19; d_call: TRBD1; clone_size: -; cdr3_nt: TGTGCCAGTAGTGCCCCGGGACAGGGCAGCTCCTACGAGCAGTACTTC; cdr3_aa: CASSAPGQGSSYEQYF
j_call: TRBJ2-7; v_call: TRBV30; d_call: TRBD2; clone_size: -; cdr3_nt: TGTGCCTGGAGGGTGGGACTAGCGGGAGGCTGCGAGCAGTACTTC; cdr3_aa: CAWRVGLAGGCEQYF
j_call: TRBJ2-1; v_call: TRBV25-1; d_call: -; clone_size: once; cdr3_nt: TGTGCCAGCAGTGGACTCAGACAGGCCGCCTACAATGAGCAGTTCTTC; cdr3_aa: CASSGLRQAAYNEQFF
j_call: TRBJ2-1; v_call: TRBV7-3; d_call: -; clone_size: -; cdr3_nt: TGTGCCAGCAGCCCCCAGGCCAATTACGAGCAGTTCTTC; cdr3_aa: CASSPQANYEQFF
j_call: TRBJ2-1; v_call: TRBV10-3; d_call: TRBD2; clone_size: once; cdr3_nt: TGTGCCATCAGCCTACGGACTAGCGGGAGGGAGAGTGAGCAGTTCTTC; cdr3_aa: CAISLRTSGRESEQFF
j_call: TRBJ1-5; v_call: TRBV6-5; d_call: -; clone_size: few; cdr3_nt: TGTGCCAGCAGTTACGACAGCAATCAGCCCCAGCATTTT; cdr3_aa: CASSYDSNQPQHF
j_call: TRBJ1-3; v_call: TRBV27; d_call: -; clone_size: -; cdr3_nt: TGTGCCAGCAGTCCCAGAGGTGACAGTACTGGAAACACCATATATTTT; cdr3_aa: CASSPRGDSTGNTIYF
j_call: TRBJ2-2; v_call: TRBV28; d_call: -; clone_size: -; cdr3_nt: TGTGCCAGCACGGACCAGAACACCGGGGAGCTGTTTTTT; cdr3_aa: CASTDQNTGELFF
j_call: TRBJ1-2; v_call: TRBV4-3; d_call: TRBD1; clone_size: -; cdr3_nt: TGCGCCAGCAGCCCGGATGACAGGGAGAGGGGCTACACCTTC; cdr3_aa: CASSPDDRERGYTF
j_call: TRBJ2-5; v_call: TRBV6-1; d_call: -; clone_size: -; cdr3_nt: TGTGCCAGCAGTTCCTGGGGAGGAGAGACCCAGTACTTC; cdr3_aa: CASSSWGGETQYF
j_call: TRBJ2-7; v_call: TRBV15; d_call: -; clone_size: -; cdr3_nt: TGTGCCACCAGCAGAGAGTGGGTCCAGGGCGAGCAGTACTTC; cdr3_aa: CATSREWVQGEQYF
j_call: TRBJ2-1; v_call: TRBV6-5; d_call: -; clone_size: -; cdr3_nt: TGTGCCAGCAGTTATGAAGTGTACAATGAGCAGTTCTTC; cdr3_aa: CASSYEVYNEQFF
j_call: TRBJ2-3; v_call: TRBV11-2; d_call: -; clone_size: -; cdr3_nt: TGTGCCAGCAGCCCCACCATAGATACGCAGTATTTT; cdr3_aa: CASSPTIDTQYF
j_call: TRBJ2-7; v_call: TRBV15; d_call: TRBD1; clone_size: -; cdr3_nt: TGTGCCACCAGCCCGTTGGGACAGCACTACGAGCAGTACTTC; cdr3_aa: CATSPLGQHYEQYF
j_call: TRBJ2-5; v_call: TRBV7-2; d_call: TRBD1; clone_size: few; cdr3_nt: TGTGCCAGCAGCTTTACGACAGGGTCAGAGACCCAGTACTTC; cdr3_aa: CASSFTTGSETQYF
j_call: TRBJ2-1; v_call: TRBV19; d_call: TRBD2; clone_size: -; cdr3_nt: TGTGCCAGTAGTCCCCTTTTTGGCGGGAGGAAGGTAAATGAGCAGTTCTTC; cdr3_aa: CASSPLFGGRKVNEQFF
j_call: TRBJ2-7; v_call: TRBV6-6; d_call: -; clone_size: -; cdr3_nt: TGTGCCAGCAGTTACTCGGAAGGACGACTCTACGAGCAGTACTTC; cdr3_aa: CASSYSEGRLYEQYF
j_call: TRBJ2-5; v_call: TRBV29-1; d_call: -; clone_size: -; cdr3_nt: TGCAGCGTTGGGGCAGGGATCTCACAAGAGACCCAGTACTTC; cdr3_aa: CSVGAGISQETQYF
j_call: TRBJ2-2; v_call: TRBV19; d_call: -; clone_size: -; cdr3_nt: TGTGCCAGTTCAAAGAGTAATGCGAACACCGGGGAGCTGTTTTTT; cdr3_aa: CASSKSNANTGELFF
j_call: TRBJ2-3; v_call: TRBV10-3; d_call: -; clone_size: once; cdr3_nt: TGTGCCATCAGTAGCACAGATACGCAGTATTTT; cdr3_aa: CAISSTDTQYF
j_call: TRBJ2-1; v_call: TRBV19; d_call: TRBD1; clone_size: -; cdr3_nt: TGTGCCAGTAGTATAGATCCGACAGGGACCTCCTACAATGAGCAGTTCTTC; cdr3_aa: CASSIDPTGTSYNEQFF
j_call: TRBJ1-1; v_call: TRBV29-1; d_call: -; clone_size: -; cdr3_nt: TGCAGCGTTGGGGCAGGGTGGGCCATGAACACTGAAGCTTTCTTT; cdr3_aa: CSVGAGWAMNTEAFF
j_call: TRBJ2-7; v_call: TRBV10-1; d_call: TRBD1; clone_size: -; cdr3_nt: TGCGCCAGCAGTGCCTTCCTGTCGGGACAGGGGAGCGAGCAGTACTTC; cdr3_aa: CASSAFLSGQGSEQYF
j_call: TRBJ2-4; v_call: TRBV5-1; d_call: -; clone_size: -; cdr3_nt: TGCGCCAGCAGCTTGGGTCCAGGCTCAGAAAACATTCAGTACTTC; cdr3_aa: CASSLGPGSENIQYF
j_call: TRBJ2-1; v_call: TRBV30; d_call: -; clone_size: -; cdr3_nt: TGTGCCTGGAGTCCTGGCGGTAATGAGCAGTTCTTC; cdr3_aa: CAWSPGGNEQFF
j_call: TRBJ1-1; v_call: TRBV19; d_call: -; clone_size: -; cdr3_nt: TGCGAAAGTAAACTGGGGGGGCAGCACACTGAAGCTTTCTTT; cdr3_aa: CESKLGGQHTEAFF
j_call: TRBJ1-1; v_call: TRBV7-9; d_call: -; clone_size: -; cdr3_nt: TGTGCCAGCAGTTCTCACGGAGGGGGCACTGAAGCTTTCTTT; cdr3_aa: CASSSHGGGTEAFF
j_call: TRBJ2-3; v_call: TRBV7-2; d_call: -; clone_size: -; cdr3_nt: TGTGCCAGCAGCTTAAACGACCAGTCCACGCAGTATTTT; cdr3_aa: CASSLNDQSTQYF
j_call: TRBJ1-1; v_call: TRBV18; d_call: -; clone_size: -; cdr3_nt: TGTGCCAGCTCACCTAGGATAGGGGACCTTGAAGCTTTCTTT; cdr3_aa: CASSPRIGDLEAFF
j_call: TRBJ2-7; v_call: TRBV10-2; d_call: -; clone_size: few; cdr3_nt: TGCGCCAGCGGGGTGGACGGAGGCGGCGACGAGCAGTACTTC; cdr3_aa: CASGVDGGGDEQYF
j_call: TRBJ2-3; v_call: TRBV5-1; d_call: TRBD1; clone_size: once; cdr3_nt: TGCGCCAGCAGCTTTCAGGGGGCCCCCACAGATACGCAGTATTTT; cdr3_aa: CASSFQGAPTDTQYF
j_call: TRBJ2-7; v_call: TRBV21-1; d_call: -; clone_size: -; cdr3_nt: TGTGCCAGCAGCAAAGAGGTTTGGGACAGCCAATCCTACGAGCAGTACTTC; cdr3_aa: CASSKEVWDSQSYEQYF
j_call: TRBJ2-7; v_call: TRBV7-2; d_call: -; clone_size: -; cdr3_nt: TGTGCCAGCAGCTTAGGTGACAGCTCCTACGAGCAGTACTTC; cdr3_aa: CASSLGDSSYEQYF
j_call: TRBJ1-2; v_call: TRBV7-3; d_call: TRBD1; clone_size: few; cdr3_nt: TGTGCCAGCAGCCCCTCAGGGGGCGCTGATGGCTACACCTTC; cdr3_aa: CASSPSGGADGYTF
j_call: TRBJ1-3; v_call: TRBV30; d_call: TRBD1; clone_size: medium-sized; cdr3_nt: TGTGCCTGGAGTCGGGGACAGGGGATAATCGGAAACACCATATATTTT; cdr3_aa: CAWSRGQGIIGNTIYF
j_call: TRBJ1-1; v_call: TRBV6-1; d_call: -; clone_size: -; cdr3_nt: TGTGCCAGCAGGGAGAGTACTTGGGGGACTGAAGCTTTCTTT; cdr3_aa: CASRESTWGTEAFF
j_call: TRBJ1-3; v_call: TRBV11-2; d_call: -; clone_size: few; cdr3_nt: TGTGCCAGCAGCTTAGACTCCATAGGCTGGACCATATATTTT; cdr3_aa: CASSLDSIGWTIYF
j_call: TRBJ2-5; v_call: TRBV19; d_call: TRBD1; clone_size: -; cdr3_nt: TGTGCCAGTTCAGGGGACAGGGCGGTTGGGGAGACCCAGTACTTC; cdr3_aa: CASSGDRAVGETQYF
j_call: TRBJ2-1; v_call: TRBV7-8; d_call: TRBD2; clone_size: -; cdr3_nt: TGTGCCAGCAGCACCCTAGGGGGACTAGCCAGGAGCTCCTACAATGAGCAGTTCTTC; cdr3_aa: CASSTLGGLARSSYNEQFF
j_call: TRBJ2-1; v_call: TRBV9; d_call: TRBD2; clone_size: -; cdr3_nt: TGTGCCAGCAGCGTAGAGGGAGGGACTACCTACAATGAGCAGTTCTTC; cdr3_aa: CASSVEGGTTYNEQFF
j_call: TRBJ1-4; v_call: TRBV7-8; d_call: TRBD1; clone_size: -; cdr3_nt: TGTGCCAGCAGCTTTGGCGGCAGGGGGGGGACTAATGAAAAACTGTTTTTT; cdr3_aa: CASSFGGRGGTNEKLFF
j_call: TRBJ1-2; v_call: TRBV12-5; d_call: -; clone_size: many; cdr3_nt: TGTGTTCCTTCCCGCGGAGCATCATTTAACTATGGCTACACCTTC; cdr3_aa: CVPSRGASFNYGYTF
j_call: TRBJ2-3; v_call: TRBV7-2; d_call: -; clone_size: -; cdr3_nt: TGTGCCAGCAGCTTCGAAGCGGCCCTCACAGATACGCAGTATTTT; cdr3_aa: CASSFEAALTDTQYF
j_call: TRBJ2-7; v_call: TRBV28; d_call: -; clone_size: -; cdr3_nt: TGTGCCAGCAGTGGAGGTTGGGACTACGAGCAGTACTTC; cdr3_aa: CASSGGWDYEQYF
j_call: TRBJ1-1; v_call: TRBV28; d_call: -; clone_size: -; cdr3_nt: TGTGCCGCTACCTCCGGGGCAGCCCCCGTGACTGAAGCTTTCTTT; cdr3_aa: CAATSGAAPVTEAFF
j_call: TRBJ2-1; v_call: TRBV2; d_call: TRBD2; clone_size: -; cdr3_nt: TGTGCCAGCATTTTAGCGGGAGTCTTTGACAATGAGCAGTTCTTC; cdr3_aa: CASILAGVFDNEQFF
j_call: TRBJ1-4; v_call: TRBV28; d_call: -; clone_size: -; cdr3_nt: TGTGCCAGCAGTTTCGGGGTTCGGCCTAATGAAAAACTGTTTTTT; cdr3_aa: CASSFGVRPNEKLFF
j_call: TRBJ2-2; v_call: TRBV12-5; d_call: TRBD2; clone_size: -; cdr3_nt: TGTGCTAGTGCCCCCTCCCGAGCGGGGCTGAGGACCGGGGAGCTGTTTTTT; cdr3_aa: CASAPSRAGLRTGELFF
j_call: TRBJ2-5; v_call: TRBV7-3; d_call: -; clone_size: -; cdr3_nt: TGTGCCAGCAGCTTAATGGCGCAAGAGACCCAGTACTTC; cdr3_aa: CASSLMAQETQYF
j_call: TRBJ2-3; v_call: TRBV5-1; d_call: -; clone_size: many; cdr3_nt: TGCGCCAGCAGCTTGGCAGGGATAAGCACAGATACGCAGTATTTT; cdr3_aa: CASSLAGISTDTQYF
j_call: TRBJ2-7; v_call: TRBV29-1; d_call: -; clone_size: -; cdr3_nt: TGCAGCGTCATACAGACAGGACCGAGCTCCTACGAGCAGTACTTC; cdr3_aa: CSVIQTGPSSYEQYF